Each of the 7 T cell receptor beta chains below was sequenced from the same sample in a study of T cell responses to AZD1222 COVID-19 vaccine. Assay used: immunoSEQ multiplex PCR; TCRdb lists only in-frame clones, some missing. This sample has around 160,000 clones; around 91% occur once, and the top ten carry 5.2%. This sample comprised peripheral blood, obtained on day 0 of AZD1222 vaccination. Receptors were obtained from an adult in good health.

This clone was picked up a small number of times. This sequence joins TRBV18 and TRBJ2-3, with D uncertain. CDR1 is KGHSH, CDR2 LQKENI, per germline. Trimming removed 3 bases from V and 0 bases from J, with 7 bases in between. This CDR3 comprises 14 residues. The CDR3 nucleotides are TGTGCCAGCTCACCCCCAACTAGCACAGATACGCAGTATTTT. It specifies CASSPPTSTDTQYF.

The V gene is TRBV28, the J gene TRBJ1-5; a possible D gene is TRBD1 (5 bases). Germline assignment: CDR1 MDHEN and CDR2 SYDVKM. Trimming cost V 7 bases and J 0 bases, with 19 bases left between them. The CDR3 has 17 amino acids. This CDR3 is CASTPPWGGYSNQPQHF. The CDR3 DNA reads as TGTGCCAGCACCCCCCCGTGGGGGGGTTATAGCAATCAGCCCCAGCATTTT.

The chain has TRBV10-3 and TRBJ2-5; tentatively, D is TRBD2 (7 bases). The CDR3 is made up of 14 amino acids. V was pared by 6 bases and J by 2 bases, with 13 bases between. Germline V gives CDR1 ENHRY, CDR2 SYGVKD. The CDR3 spells CAISHREGQETQYF. CDR3 sequence (DNA): TGTGCCATCAGCCACAGGGAGGGGCAAGAGACCCAGTACTTC.

The chain employs TRBV16 and TRBJ1-1, with D possibly TRBD1 on 6 matching bases. The V end lost 0 bases, the J end lost 6 bases, and 14 bases lay between the germline ends. CDR3 length equals 15 residues. Germline loops: CDR1 KGHSY, CDR2 FQNENV. The CDR3 bases are TGTGCCAGCAGCCAATCAGAGGGGGTCAACGCTGAAGCTTTCTTT. Residues: CASSQSEGVNAEAFF.

V is TRBV18 and J is TRBJ2-2; D not resolved. CDR3 size: 16 residues. CDR1 is KGHSH and CDR2 is LQKENI in the germline V gene. Trimming took 3 bases from V and 0 from J, leaving 11 bases between them. For the CDR3, the DNA is TGTGCCAGCTCACCCCAAGGATCTTCGAACACCGGGGAGCTGTTTTTT. Protein sequence: CASSPQGSSNTGELFF. Using reference TRBV18 and TRBJ2-2 for the parts outside the CDR3, the full variable domain is NAGVMQNPRHLVRRRGQEARLRCSPMKGHSHVYWYRQLPEEGLKFMVYLQKENIIDESGMPKERFSAEFPKEGPSILRIQQVVRGDSAAYFCASSPQGSSNTGELFFGEGSRLTVL.

This sequence joins TRBV9 and TRBJ1-3; the D is unclear. The germline V and J ends were trimmed by 0 bases and 0 bases, with 10 bases remaining between them. CDR1 is SGDLS and CDR2 is YYNGEE in the germline V gene. The CDR3 runs 16 residues. CDR3 residues: CASSVAARSSGNTIYF. In DNA form, the CDR3 reads TGTGCCAGCAGCGTAGCGGCCCGGAGCTCTGGAAACACCATATATTTT. Full variable domain (outside the CDR3, taken from reference TRBV9 and TRBJ1-3): DSGVTQTPKHLITATGQRVTLRCSPRSGDLSVYWYQQSLDQGLQFLIQYYNGEERAKGNILERFSAQQFPDLHSELNLSSLELGDSALYFCASSVAARSSGNTIYFGEGSWLTVV.

The chain carries TRBV3-1 (or the pseudogene TRBV3-2) and TRBJ1-1; D is uncertain. Germline lookup yields CDR1 LGHDT and CDR2 YNNKEL (reference sequence). The germline V and J ends were trimmed by 3 bases and 3 bases, with 8 bases remaining between them. The CDR3 consists of 13 residues. The CDR3: CASSQIKDTEAFF. As DNA, the CDR3 is TGTGCCAGCAGCCAGATAAAGGACACTGAAGCTTTCTTT.